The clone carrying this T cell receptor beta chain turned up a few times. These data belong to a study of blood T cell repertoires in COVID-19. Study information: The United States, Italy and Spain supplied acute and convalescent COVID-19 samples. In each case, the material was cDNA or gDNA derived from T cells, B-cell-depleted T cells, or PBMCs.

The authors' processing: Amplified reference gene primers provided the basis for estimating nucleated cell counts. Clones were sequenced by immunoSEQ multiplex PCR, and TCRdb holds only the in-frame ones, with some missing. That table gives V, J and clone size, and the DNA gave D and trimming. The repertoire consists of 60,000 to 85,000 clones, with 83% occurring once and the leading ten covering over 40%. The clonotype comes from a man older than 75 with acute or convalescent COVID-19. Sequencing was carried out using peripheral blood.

CDR3 DNA sequence: TGTGCCAGCTCACCATTTCGAGCGGGTCAGGATTCCTACGAGCAGTACTTC. Translated, it gives CASSPFRAGQDSYEQYF. V usage is TRBV18 and J usage is TRBJ2-7, with D possibly TRBD2 on 6 matching bases. Between the trimmed V and J ends, which lost 2 bases and 1 base, there was a span of 18 bases. Germline V gene data show CDR1 as KGHSH and CDR2 as LQKENI. CDR3 size: 17 residues.